This T cell receptor (beta chain) originates from a study of Ad26.COV2.S vaccination and SARS-CoV-2 variants. Study-wide findings and caveats: Those who received the vaccine showed greater spike-specific TCR breadth than those given placebo. For non-spike TCRs, breadth in vaccine recipients resembled that in placebo recipients.

Treatment in this sample: over 15 received Ad26.COV2.S at low or high dose, single or two shots; about 5 received placebo; per-sample allocation not given. All samples were drawn on day 63, counting from the first vaccine or placebo injection. With respect to this clone: The antigen is undetermined.

Some clones are missing from TCRdb's copy, which holds only in-frame ones; the method was immunoSEQ multiplex PCR. The top ten hold 3% to 4% of the sample, which has some 350,000 clones, 85% seen once. Source: peripheral blood, taken in a trial of Ad26.COV2.S vaccine versus placebo. The sequence derives from a person between 18 and 59 years old who received the Ad26.COV2.S COVID-19 vaccine or a placebo.

The CDR3 DNA reads TGCGCCAGCAGCCAAGGTAACAGGGGCCCAGATACGCAGTATTTT. Its translation is CASSQGNRGPDTQYF. This chain joins TRBV4-3 and TRBJ2-3, with TRBD1 identical over 7 bases. J was trimmed by 4 bases and V by 1 base; bases with no gene match: 5. This CDR3 has 15 residues. Germline V gives CDR1 LGHNA, CDR2 YSLEER.